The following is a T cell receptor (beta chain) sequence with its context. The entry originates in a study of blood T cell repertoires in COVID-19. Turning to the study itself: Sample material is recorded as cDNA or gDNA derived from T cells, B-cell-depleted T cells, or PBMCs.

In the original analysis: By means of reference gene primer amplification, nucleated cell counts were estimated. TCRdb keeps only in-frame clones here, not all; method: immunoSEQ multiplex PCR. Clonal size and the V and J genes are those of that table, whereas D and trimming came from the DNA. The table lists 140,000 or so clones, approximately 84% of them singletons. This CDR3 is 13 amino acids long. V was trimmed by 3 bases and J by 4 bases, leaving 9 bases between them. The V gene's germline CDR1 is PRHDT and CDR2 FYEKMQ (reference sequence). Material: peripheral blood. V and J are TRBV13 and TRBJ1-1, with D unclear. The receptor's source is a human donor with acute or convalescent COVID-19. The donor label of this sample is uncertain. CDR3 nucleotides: TGTGCCAGCAGCTTTTCCTCGGGCACTGAAGCTTTCTTT. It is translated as CASSFSSGTEAFF.